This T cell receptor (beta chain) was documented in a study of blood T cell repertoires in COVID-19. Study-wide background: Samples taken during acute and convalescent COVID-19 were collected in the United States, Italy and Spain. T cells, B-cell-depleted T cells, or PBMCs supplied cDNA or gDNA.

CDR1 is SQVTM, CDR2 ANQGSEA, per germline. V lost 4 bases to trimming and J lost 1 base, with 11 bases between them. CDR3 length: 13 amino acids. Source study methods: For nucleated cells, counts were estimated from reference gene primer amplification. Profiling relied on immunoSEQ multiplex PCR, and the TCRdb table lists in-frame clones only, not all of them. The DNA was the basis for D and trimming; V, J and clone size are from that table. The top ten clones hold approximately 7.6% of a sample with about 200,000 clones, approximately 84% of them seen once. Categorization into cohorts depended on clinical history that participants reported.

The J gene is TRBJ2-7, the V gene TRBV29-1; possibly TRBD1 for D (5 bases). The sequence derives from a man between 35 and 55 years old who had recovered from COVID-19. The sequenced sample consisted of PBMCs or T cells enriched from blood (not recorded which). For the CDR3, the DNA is TGCAGCGTTGTCCAGGGTTTTTCCTACGAGCAGTACTTC. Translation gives CSVVQGFSYEQYF.